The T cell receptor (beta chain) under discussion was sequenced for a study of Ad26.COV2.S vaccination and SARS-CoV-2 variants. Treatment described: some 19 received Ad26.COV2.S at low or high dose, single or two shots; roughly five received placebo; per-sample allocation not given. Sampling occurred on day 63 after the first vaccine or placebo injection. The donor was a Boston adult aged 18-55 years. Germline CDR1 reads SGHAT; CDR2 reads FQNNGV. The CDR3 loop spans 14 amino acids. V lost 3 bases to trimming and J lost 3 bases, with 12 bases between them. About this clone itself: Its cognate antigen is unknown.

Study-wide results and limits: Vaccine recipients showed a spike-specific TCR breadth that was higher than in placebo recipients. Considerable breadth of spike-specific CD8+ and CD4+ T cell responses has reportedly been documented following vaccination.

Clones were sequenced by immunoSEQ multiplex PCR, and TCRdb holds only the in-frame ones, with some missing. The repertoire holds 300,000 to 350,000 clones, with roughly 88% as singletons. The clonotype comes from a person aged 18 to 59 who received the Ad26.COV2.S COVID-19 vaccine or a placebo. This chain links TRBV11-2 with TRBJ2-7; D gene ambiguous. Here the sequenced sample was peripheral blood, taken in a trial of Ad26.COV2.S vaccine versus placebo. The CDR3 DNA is TGTGCCAGCAGCTTCCCCCCCCTGATCTACGAGCAGTACTTC. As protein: CASSFPPLIYEQYF.